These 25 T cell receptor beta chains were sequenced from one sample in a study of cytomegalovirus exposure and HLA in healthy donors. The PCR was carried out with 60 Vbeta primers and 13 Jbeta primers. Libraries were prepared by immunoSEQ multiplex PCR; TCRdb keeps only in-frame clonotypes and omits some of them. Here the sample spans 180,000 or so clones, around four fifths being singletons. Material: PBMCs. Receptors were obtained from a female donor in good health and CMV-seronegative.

CDR3 in amino acids: CASSAGLNYEQYF. In nucleotides, the CDR3 is TGTGCCAGCAGCGCGGGACTGAACTACGAGCAGTACTTC. The chain combines TRBV9 with TRBJ2-7; perhaps TRBD2 as D (6 bases). CDR1 and CDR2 (germline): SGDLS, YYNGEE. This CDR3 contains 13 residues. V gave up 3 bases and J gave up 3 bases, with 10 bases separating them.

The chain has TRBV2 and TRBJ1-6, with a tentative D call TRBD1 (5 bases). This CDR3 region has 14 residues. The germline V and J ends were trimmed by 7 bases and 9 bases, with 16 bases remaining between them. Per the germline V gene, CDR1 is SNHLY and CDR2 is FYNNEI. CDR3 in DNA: TGTGCCAGCATGGTCGGAGGGGTTAGTTCACCCCTCCACTTT. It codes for CASMVGGVSSPLHF. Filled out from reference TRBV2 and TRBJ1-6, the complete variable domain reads EPEVTQTPSHQVTQMGQEVILRCVPISNHLYFYWYRQILGQKVEFLVSFYNNEISEKSEIFDDQFSVERPDGSNFTLKIRSTKLEDSAMYFCASMVGGVSSPLHFGNGTRLTVT.

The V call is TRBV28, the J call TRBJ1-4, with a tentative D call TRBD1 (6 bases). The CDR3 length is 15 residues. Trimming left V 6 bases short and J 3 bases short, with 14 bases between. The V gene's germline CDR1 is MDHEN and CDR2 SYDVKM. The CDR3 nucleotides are TGTGCCAGCAGCCATACAGGGTACCCTAATGAAAAACTGTTTTTT. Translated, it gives CASSHTGYPNEKLFF.

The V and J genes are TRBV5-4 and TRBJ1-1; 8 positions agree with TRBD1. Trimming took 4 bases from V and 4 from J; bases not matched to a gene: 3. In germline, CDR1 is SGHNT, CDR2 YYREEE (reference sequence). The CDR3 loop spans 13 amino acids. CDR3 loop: CASSPGQGTEAFF. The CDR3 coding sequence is TGTGCCAGCAGCCCTGGACAGGGCACTGAAGCTTTCTTT. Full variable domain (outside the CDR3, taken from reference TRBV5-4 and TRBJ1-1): ETGVTQSPTHLIKTRGQQVTLRCSSQSGHNTVSWYQQALGQGPQFIFQYYREEENGRGNFPPRFSGLQFPNYSSELNVNALELDDSALYLCASSPGQGTEAFFGQGTRLTVV.

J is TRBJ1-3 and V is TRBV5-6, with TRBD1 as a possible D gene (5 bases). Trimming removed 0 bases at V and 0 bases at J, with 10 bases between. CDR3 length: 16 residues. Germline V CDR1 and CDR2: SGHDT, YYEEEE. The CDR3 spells CASSLAKGYSGNTIYF. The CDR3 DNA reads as TGTGCCAGCAGCTTGGCCAAGGGGTACTCTGGAAACACCATATATTTT.

Written as DNA, the CDR3 is TGTGCCTGGTTTCAGTTGTCGGGGGGAGACACAGATACGCAGTATTTT. This encodes CAWFQLSGGDTDTQYF. The J gene is TRBJ2-3, the V gene TRBV30, with TRBD2 matching 7 bases. In germline, CDR1 is GTSNPN, CDR2 SVGIG (reference sequence). V trimming: 5 bases; J trimming: 2 bases; junction bases outside the gene matches: 13. The CDR3 has 16 residues.

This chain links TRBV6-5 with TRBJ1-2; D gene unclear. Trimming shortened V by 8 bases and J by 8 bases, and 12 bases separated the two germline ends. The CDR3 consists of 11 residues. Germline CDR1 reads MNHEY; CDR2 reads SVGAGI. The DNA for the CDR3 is TGTGCCAGCCGACCTTCGGAGGGCTACACCTTC. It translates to CASRPSEGYTF.

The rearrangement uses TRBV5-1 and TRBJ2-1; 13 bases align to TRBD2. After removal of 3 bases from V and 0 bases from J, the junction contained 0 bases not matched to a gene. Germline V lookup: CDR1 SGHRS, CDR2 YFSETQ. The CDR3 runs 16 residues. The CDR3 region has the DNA TGCGCCAGCAGCTGGACTAGCGGGAGCTCCTACAATGAGCAGTTCTTC. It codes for CASSWTSGSSYNEQFF.

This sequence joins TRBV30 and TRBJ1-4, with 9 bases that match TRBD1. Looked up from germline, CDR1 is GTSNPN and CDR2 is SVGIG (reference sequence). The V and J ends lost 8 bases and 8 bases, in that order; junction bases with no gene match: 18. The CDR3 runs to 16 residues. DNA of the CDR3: TGTGCCGGGGGGGGAACTTGGGGGACAGGGAACGAAAAACTGTTTTTT. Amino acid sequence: CAGGGTWGTGNEKLFF.

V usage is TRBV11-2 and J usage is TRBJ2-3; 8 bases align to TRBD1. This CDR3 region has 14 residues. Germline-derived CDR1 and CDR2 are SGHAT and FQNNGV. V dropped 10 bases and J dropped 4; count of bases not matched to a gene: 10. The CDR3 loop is CATSRGRLADTQYF. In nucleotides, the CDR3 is TGTGCCACCTCCAGGGGGCGACTTGCAGATACGCAGTATTTT. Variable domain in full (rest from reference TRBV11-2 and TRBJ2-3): EAGVAQSPRYKIIEKRQSVAFWCNPISGHATLYWYQQILGQGPKLLIQFQNNGVVDDSQLPKDRFSAERLKGVDSTLKIQPAKLEDSAVYLCATSRGRLADTQYFGPGTRLTVL.

The CDR3 spells CASSSGQGRTSTDTQYF. For the CDR3, the DNA is TGCGCCAGCAGCTCGGGACAGGGACGAACTAGCACAGATACGCAGTATTTT. The J gene is TRBJ2-3, the V gene TRBV5-1, with TRBD1 identical over 9 bases. V dropped 3 bases and J dropped 0; count of bases not matched to a gene: 8. Germline CDR1 and CDR2: SGHRS and YFSETQ. The CDR3 loop spans 17 amino acids.

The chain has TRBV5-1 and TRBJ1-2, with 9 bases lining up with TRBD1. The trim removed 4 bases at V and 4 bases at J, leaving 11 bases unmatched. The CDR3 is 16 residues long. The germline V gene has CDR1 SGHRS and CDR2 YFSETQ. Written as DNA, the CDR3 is TGCGCCAGCAGCCCGGGGGACAGGGAGGGAGCCTATGGCTACACCTTC. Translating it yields CASSPGDREGAYGYTF.

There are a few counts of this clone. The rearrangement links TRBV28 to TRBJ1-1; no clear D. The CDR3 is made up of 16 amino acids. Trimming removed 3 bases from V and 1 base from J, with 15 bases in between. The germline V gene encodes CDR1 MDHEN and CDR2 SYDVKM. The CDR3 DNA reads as TGTGCCAGCAGTTTTTCGCCCGGGAGGACGAACACTGAAGCTTTCTTT. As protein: CASSFSPGRTNTEAFF.

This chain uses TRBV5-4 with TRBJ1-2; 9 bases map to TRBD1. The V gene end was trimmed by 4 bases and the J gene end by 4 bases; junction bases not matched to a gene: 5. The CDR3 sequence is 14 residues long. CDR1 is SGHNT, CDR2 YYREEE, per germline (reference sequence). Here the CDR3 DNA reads TGTGCCAGCAGCACCGGGACAGGGATCTATGGCTACACCTTC. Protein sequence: CASSTGTGIYGYTF.

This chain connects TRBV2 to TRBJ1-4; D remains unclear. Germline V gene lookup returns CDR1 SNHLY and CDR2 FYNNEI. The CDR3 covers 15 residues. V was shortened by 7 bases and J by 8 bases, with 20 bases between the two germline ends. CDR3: CASTPNGLLGEKLFF. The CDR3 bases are TGTGCCAGCACCCCGAACGGACTACTGGGGGAAAAACTGTTTTTT.

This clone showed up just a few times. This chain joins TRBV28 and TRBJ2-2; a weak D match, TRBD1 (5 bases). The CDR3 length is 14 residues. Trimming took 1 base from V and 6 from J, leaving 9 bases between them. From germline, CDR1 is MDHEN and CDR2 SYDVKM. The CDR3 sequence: CASSLSRGAGELFF. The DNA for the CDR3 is TGTGCCAGCAGTTTATCAAGGGGCGCCGGGGAGCTGTTTTTT.

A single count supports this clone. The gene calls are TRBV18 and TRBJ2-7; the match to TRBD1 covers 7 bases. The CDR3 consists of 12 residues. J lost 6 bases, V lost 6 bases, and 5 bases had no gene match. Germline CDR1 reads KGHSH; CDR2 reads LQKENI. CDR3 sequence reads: CASSPGQSEQYF. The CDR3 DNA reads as TGTGCCAGCTCCCCGGGACAGTCCGAGCAGTACTTC.

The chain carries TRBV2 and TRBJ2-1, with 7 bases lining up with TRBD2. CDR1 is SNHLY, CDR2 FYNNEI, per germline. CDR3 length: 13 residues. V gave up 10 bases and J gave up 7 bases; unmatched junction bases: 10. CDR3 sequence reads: CATRLALWNEQFF. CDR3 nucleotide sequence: TGTGCCACACGACTAGCCCTCTGGAATGAGCAGTTCTTC. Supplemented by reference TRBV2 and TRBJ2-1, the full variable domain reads EPEVTQTPSHQVTQMGQEVILRCVPISNHLYFYWYRQILGQKVEFLVSFYNNEISEKSEIFDDQFSVERPDGSNFTLKIRSTKLEDSAMYFCATRLALWNEQFFGPGTRLTVL.

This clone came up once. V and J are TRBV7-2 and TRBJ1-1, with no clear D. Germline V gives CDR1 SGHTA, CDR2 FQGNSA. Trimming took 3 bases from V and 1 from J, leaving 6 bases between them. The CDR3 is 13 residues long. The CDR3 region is CASSFSWNTEAFF. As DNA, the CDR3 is TGTGCCAGCAGCTTTTCCTGGAACACTGAAGCTTTCTTT.

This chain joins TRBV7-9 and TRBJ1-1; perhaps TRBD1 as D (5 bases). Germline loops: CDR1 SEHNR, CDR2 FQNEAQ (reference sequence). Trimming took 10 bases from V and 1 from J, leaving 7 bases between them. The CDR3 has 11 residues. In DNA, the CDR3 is TGTGCCAACGACAGGAACACTGAAGCTTTCTTT. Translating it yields CANDRNTEAFF.

The CDR3 DNA follows: TGTGCCACCAGCAGAGATTCTGATGACAGGTGGAACACCGGGGAGCTGTTTTTT. It yields the protein CATSRDSDDRWNTGELFF. The rearrangement links TRBV15 to TRBJ2-2; D is possibly TRBD1 (6 bases). Germline-derived CDR1 and CDR2 are LNHNV and YYDKDF (reference sequence). The CDR3 loop spans 18 amino acids. V was clipped by 0 bases and J by 1 base, with 15 bases between them.

The CDR3 nucleotides read TGTGCCAGCAGCGTAGCGGGAGGAAACAGCAATGAGCAGTTCTTC. Encoded protein: CASSVAGGNSNEQFF. This rearrangement joins TRBV9 to TRBJ2-1; 7 bases match TRBD2. Germline values: CDR1 SGDLS, CDR2 YYNGEE. Trimming cost V 0 bases and J 6 bases; bases outside gene matches: 6. This CDR3 has 15 amino acids.

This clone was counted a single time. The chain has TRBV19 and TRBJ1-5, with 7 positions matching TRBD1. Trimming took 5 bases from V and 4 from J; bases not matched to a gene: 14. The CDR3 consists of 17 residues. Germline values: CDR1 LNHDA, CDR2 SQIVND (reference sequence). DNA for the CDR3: TGTGCCAGTAGTCCGTGGCGGGACAGCCTGGGGAATCAGCCCCAGCATTTT. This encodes CASSPWRDSLGNQPQHF.

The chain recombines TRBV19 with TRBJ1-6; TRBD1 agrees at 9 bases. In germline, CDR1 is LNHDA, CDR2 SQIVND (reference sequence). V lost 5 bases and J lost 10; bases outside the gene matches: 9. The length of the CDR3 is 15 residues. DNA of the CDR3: TGTGCCAGTAGTCCCGGACAGGGGCAGACCTCACCCCTCCACTTT. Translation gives CASSPGQGQTSPLHF.

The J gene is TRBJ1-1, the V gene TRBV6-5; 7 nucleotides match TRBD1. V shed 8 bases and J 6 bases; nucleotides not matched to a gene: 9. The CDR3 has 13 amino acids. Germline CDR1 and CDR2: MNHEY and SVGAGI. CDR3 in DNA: TGTGCCAGCGTGGAGAGGGGGCTGGCTGAAGCTTTCTTT. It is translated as CASVERGLAEAFF.